A single T cell receptor beta chain is shown here with its context. This CDR3 has 20 residues. The J segment lost 2 bases and the V segment lost 0 bases, leaving 17 bases of the junction unmatched. Germline CDR1 and CDR2: MNHEY and SVGEGT. This entry comes from a study of T cell responses to AZD1222 COVID-19 vaccine. Profiling relied on immunoSEQ multiplex PCR, and the TCRdb table lists in-frame clones only, not all of them. Of 90,000 or so clones in the sample, around 90% were seen once. V gene TRBV6-2 or TRBV6-3 combines with J gene TRBJ2-3; TRBD2 aligns across 7 bases. The TCR sequence derives from an adult who received the AZD1222 COVID-19 vaccine. This specimen was peripheral blood, taken 28 days after the second AZD1222 dose. This CDR3 is CASSYSGLAATKRNTDTQYF. The CDR3 coding sequence is TGTGCCAGCAGTTACTCAGGTCTAGCGGCCACCAAAAGAAACACAGATACGCAGTATTTT.